The present T cell receptor beta chain was sequenced within a study of blood T cells in healthy people across ages (dated by TCRdb to the mid-2010s). Turning to the overall study: In model experiments, template switching captured about one uniquely barcoded TCR beta cDNA molecule for every two T cells. Using deep sequencing normalized with unique cDNA molecular identifiers, the study measured how TCR beta repertoire diversity changes with age. Four age groups were formed from the donors: young (average 16 years), middle-aged (around 37), aged (about 62) and long-lived (about 80). To avoid experimental bias, donors of different ages were distributed randomly across sequencing lanes. For two donors (one aged 18 to 30 and one aged 80 or older), the study analyzed two additional independent replicas of 1 million unique cDNA reads from the same blood draw.

The donors were some 36 Caucasian individuals from Russia, aged 6 to 90 years, who were systemically healthy. Ten milliliters of peripheral blood were drawn from each donor into EDTA-treated Vacutainer tubes. Ficoll-Paque density-gradient centrifugation was used to isolate PBMCs, with at least 6.5 million per sample. Trizol reagent was used to extract total RNA from PBMCs, with at least 6 micrograms per sample. For every donor, an aliquot of PBMCs went through flow cytometry to measure the percentages of naive CD45RAhigh/CD27high T cells. Library generation was performed with 5' RACE. The data were produced on an Illumina HiSeq 2500. A second PCR of roughly 7 to 11 cycles was performed with a sample-barcoded 5' primer and a J-beta primer mix. A unique molecular identifier was introduced onto each TCR beta cDNA molecule by a template-switch 5' adaptor carrying 12 random nucleotides. Each sample yielded at least 2.5 million CDR3-containing paired-end reads. All of the RNA was converted into first-strand cDNA using the Mint cDNA synthesis kit, with a TRBC-specific oligonucleotide serving as the primer. Following uracil-DNA glycosylase treatment, all cDNA underwent a first 18-cycle PCR with the universal primers M1SS and BC2_uni_R. Per the original workflow: Normalization of each sample was performed by random selection of 1 million high-quality reads, each carrying a distinct molecular identifier. Reads with shared molecular identifiers were discarded instead of being binned into consensus sequences. MiTCR, run with a Q25 quality threshold and the strictest error-elimination algorithm, handled CDR3 identification, clonotype clustering and error correction. A nonparametric unseen species model with Euler transformation was used to estimate a lower bound on total TCR beta diversity. Starting from the raw public reads, TCRdb applied fastp trimming at Q25, assembled clones with MiXCR and retained in-frame beta chains. Each CDR3 protein appears once, grouped with its most common genes and DNA. Here the V and J calls rest on TCRdb's processing, not on the authors' analysis. The sample table shows 550,000 to 750,000 distinct CDR3 sequences, and roughly 20% are seen once. 3% to 4% of the sample is in the top ten clones.

This clonotype appeared a few times. Its antigen remains undetermined. The sample holds no much larger clone one base away, and base qualities are not on file. What the study reported, not specific to this receptor: Estimates of total diversity based on one million sequenced T cells were considered lower bounds and underestimates. Observed TCR beta diversity per million T cells fell roughly linearly with age, and a significant reduction was already apparent by age roughly 40. There was a strong correlation between observed TCR beta diversity and the percentage of naive T cells measured by flow cytometry. Compared with the aged group, the long-lived group had more naive CD4+ T cells, fewer expanded clones and increased TCR diversity, a pattern suggesting age selection. Conclusive comparison of naive and antigen-experienced compartments was prevented by the profiling of bulk unsorted PBMCs. Because donor CMV infection status was unknown, age-related changes in expanded clonotypes were potentially confounded.

V and J are truncated by 0 bases and 5 bases respectively, leaving an intervening sequence of 5 bases. The CDR3 contains 13 residues, cysteine and phenylalanine counted. The only DNA kept is the CDR3, 39 bases in frame from the first base. Sample: blood. The clonotype comes from a man between 65 and 80 years old in good health. Recombination linked TRBV12-3 or TRBV12-4 to TRBJ1-5, with the D gene uncertain. The CDR3 is CASSLAEDQPQHF. The DNA sequence reads TGTGCCAGCAGTTTAGCTGAAGATCAGCCCCAGCATTTT.